Presented here are 17 T cell receptor beta chains from one specimen sequenced in a study of response to subunit inactivated influenza vaccine (dated by TCRdb to 2016 to 2018). Library preparation was by RT-PCR. The instrument given in TCRdb is Illumina HiSeq 2500. The public reads were quality trimmed at Q25 with fastp and then assembled into clones with MiXCR by TCRdb, keeping productive beta chains. For every CDR3 protein sequence, its rows merge into one entry that carries the most common genes and DNA. A total of about 160,000 distinct CDR3 sequences appear in this sample, approximately 11% of them only once. Over 10% of the sample belongs to the ten largest clones. According to the study, the label for this sample's time point signals: 45 days after influenza vaccine administration. The sample was non-naive T cells sorted from PBMCs, taken 45 days after vaccination. The cell subset or site label on this specimen signifies: memory T cell fraction. The receptors were sampled from a man aged 50-60 years who received an inactivated influenza vaccine. Donor details come from another sample of the same person, matched by shared clones.

V and J are TRBV5-6 and TRBJ2-7; 8 bases match TRBD1. Germline CDR1 SGHDT, CDR2 YYEEEE. This CDR3 has 15 residues. After removal of 0 bases from V and 4 bases from J, the junction contained 6 bases not matched to a gene. This CDR3 reads CASSLAAGGRYEQYF. The CDR3 DNA sequence: TGTGCCAGCAGCTTGGCGGCAGGGGGCAGGTACGAGCAGTACTTC. Complete variable domain (other parts from reference TRBV5-6 and TRBJ2-7): DAGVTQSPTHLIKTRGQQVTLRCSPKSGHDTVSWYQQALGQGPQFIFQYYEEEERQRGNFPDRFSGHQFPNYSSELNVNALLLGDSALYLCASSLAAGGRYEQYFGPGTRLTVT.

The table lists this clonotype with a few counts. The V gene is TRBV7-9, the J gene TRBJ2-1, with D maybe TRBD2 (5 bases). The CDR3 has 15 amino acids. Germline CDR1 SEHNR, CDR2 FQNEAQ (reference sequence). Trimming pared 0 bases from V and 5 bases from J, leaving 11 bases between. The CDR3 nucleotides are TGTGCCAGCAGCTTAGCCTCGCTAGCCAACAATGAGCAGTTCTTC. It encodes CASSLASLANNEQFF.

V usage is TRBV20-1 and J usage is TRBJ2-1; the match to TRBD2 covers 8 bases. The V gene end was trimmed by 6 bases and the J gene end by 6 bases; junction bases not matched to a gene: 10. The CDR3 runs 14 residues. CDR1 DFQATT and CDR2 SNEGSKA come from the germline V gene (reference sequence). In nucleotides, the CDR3 is TGCAGTGCGCCTCGAGCGGGAGCCCCCAATGAGCAGTTCTTC. It translates to CSAPRAGAPNEQFF.

The chain combines TRBV20-1 with TRBJ1-2, with D possibly being TRBD1 (6 bases). Germline CDR1 DFQATT, CDR2 SNEGSKA (reference sequence). This CDR3 is 15 amino acids long. V was cut by 6 bases and J by 0 bases, with 17 bases left in between. CDR3 coding DNA: TGCAGTGCCCCCCGGGGGGCGGGAGCTAACTATGGCTACACCTTC. It yields the protein CSAPRGAGANYGYTF.

This clonotype was seen repeatedly, ten times or more. V gene TRBV20-1 combines with J gene TRBJ1-4, with D uncertain. In germline, CDR1 is DFQATT, CDR2 SNEGSKA (reference sequence). The CDR3 is 12 amino acids. The ends were cut back, 4 bases at V and 8 bases at J, with 11 bases in the middle. The CDR3 DNA follows: TGCAGTGCTACAGAACTCACCGAAAAACTGTTTTTT. Its protein is CSATELTEKLFF.

The chain couples TRBV13 to TRBJ2-7; tentatively, D is TRBD1 or TRBD2 (6 bases each). CDR3 length: 18 residues. V was shortened by 0 bases and J by 3 bases, with 21 bases between the two germline ends. Per the germline V gene, CDR1 is PRHDT and CDR2 is FYEKMQ (reference sequence). CDR3 loop: CASSLGRRQGRLGYEQYF. The CDR3 nucleotides read TGTGCCAGCAGCTTAGGTCGTCGGCAGGGGAGGTTGGGCTACGAGCAGTACTTC.

This chain links TRBV6-6 with TRBJ2-1, with D possibly TRBD1 on 6 matching bases. This CDR3 region has 12 residues. Germline assignment: CDR1 MNHNY and CDR2 SVGAGI (reference sequence). V was pared by 6 bases and J by 6 bases, with 9 bases between. Here the CDR3 reads CASRDSFNEQFF. The CDR3 DNA reads TGTGCCAGCAGGGACAGTTTCAATGAGCAGTTCTTC.

This clonotype was observed at least ten times. V is TRBV25-1 and J is TRBJ2-1; a weak D match, TRBD1 (6 bases). The CDR3 covers 16 residues. V was cut by 2 bases and J by 9 bases, with 20 bases left in between. Germline V gives CDR1 MGHDK, CDR2 SYGVNS. CDR3: CASSENVAGASGEQFF. Here the CDR3 DNA reads TGTGCCAGCAGTGAAAATGTGGCAGGGGCCTCTGGTGAGCAGTTCTTC.

The chain links TRBV30 to TRBJ2-2; 8 nucleotides agree with TRBD2. This CDR3 comprises 15 residues. After removal of 2 bases from V and 6 bases from J, the junction contained 8 bases not matched to a gene. Germline CDR1 reads GTSNPN; CDR2 reads SVGIG (reference sequence). CDR3: CAWSYGGAGSGELFF. CDR3 bases: TGTGCCTGGAGTTACGGGGGGGCCGGCTCCGGGGAGCTGTTTTTT.

This clonotype was observed a few times. The chain recombines TRBV6-4 with TRBJ1-1, with unresolved D. This CDR3 comprises 13 residues. Germline CDR1 is MRHNA and CDR2 is SNTAGT. V was pared by 0 bases and J by 1 base, with 3 bases between. In DNA form, the CDR3 reads TGTGCCAGCAGTGACTCTCCGAACACTGAAGCTTTCTTT. Translation gives CASSDSPNTEAFF.

Only a few counts were recorded for this clonotype. This chain joins TRBV7-2 and TRBJ2-7; D not resolved. Between the trimmed V and J ends, which lost 5 bases and 3 bases, there was a span of 11 bases. Germline V lookup: CDR1 SGHTA, CDR2 FQGNSA. This CDR3 contains 13 residues. The CDR3 DNA sequence: TGTGCCAGCAGCCCAAGCGCTGTCTACGAGCAGTACTTC. Its protein product is CASSPSAVYEQYF.

In this sample, this clonotype turned up a few times. This sequence joins TRBV2 and TRBJ2-3; possible D gene TRBD2, 5 bases. Germline CDR1 is SNHLY and CDR2 is FYNNEI. Between the trimmed V and J ends, which lost 5 bases and 5 bases, there was a span of 8 bases. There are 12 residues in the CDR3. The DNA of the CDR3 is TGTGCCAGCAGTTGGGAGAAAGATACGCAGTATTTT. Its protein is CASSWEKDTQYF.

This clonotype was observed at least ten times. The chain carries TRBV20-1 and TRBJ1-5; the D gene is possibly TRBD1 (5 bases). This CDR3 has 12 amino acids. V was clipped by 3 bases and J by 4 bases, with 7 bases between them. Germline CDR1 DFQATT, CDR2 SNEGSKA (reference sequence). CDR3 residues: CSASPGNQPQHF. In DNA, the CDR3 is TGCAGTGCTAGTCCAGGGAATCAGCCCCAGCATTTT.

This clonotype has ten or more counts. The rearrangement uses TRBV5-1 and TRBJ2-1; maybe TRBD2 (7 bases). CDR1 and CDR2 from the germline V gene are SGHRS and YFSETQ. V was trimmed by 3 bases and J by 5 bases, leaving 15 bases between them. The CDR3 extends over 15 amino acids. This CDR3 reads CASSSRGGYDNEQFF. CDR3 sequence (DNA): TGCGCCAGCAGCTCGAGGGGGGGGTATGACAATGAGCAGTTCTTC.

The sample holds many counts of this clonotype. The V call is TRBV12-3 or TRBV12-4, the J call TRBJ2-7; a weak D match, TRBD1 (6 bases). The CDR3 has 12 residues. The V and J ends lost 5 bases and 7 bases respectively, with 12 bases between them. CDR3 amino acids: CASSQGTKEQYF. The DNA for the CDR3 is TGTGCCAGCAGTCAGGGGACAAAGGAGCAGTACTTC.

The chain is built from TRBV11-1 and TRBJ1-6; 8 nucleotides match TRBD1. Losses at the gene ends were 6 bases for V and 8 bases for J; bases not matched to a gene: 18. Germline V gives CDR1 SGHAT, CDR2 FQDESV (reference sequence). The CDR3 has 18 residues. In DNA form, the CDR3 reads TGTGCCAGCAGTTCGGACGGGACAGGTGCCCAACCCCATTCACCCCTCCACTTT. This gives the protein CASSSDGTGAQPHSPLHF.

This clonotype was detected many times. The chain recombines TRBV20-1 with TRBJ2-5; no definite D call. CDR1 and CDR2 from the germline V gene are DFQATT and SNEGSKA (reference sequence). This CDR3 is built from 14 residues. The V end lost 3 bases, the J end lost 13 bases, and 24 bases lay between the germline ends. CDR3 DNA sequence: TGCAGTGCTAGGTTGCCCGGACCCCTCCCGAGAGGGTACTTC. Translated: CSARLPGPLPRGYF.